This T cell receptor beta chain derives from a study of T cells in Graves' hyperthyroidism and ophthalmopathy. Amplification of TCR beta CDR3 regions used RNA as the template. First-round RT-PCR of the TCR CDR3 relied on the HTBI primer set. One entry per CDR3 protein results from TCRdb running MiXCR on the multiplex PCR reads. The sample lists over 500,000 distinct CDR3 sequences, 11% to 15% occurring once. The CDR3 has 16 residues. The junction had 8 bases not matched to a gene; V was cut back by 0 bases and J by 9 bases. Looked up from germline, CDR1 is MGHRA and CDR2 is YSYEKL. The specimen was blood. This chain connects TRBV4-1 to TRBJ1-6, with 7 bases lining up with TRBD1. The receptor comes from a woman in her thirties or forties with Graves' hyperthyroidism. CDR3: CASSQDSLTGISPLHF. The DNA of the CDR3 is TGCGCCAGCAGCCAAGATTCGTTGACAGGGATTTCACCCCTCCACTTT.